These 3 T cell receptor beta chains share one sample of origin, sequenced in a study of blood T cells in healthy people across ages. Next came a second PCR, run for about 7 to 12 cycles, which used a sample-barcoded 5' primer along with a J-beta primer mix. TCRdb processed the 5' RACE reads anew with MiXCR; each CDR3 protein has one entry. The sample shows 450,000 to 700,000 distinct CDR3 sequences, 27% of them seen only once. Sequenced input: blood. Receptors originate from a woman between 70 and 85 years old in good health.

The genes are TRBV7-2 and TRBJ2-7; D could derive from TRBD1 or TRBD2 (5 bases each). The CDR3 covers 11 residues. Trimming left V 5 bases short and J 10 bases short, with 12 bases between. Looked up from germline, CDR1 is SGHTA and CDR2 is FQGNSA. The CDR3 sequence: CASSKEGLQYF. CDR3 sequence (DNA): TGTGCCAGCAGCAAAGAGGGGCTCCAGTACTTC. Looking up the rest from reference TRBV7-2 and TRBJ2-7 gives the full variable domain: GAGVSQSPSNKVTEKGKDVELRCDPISGHTALYWYRQSLGQGLEFLIYFQGNSAPDKSGLPSDRFSAERTGGSVSTLTIQRTQQEDSAVYLCASSKEGLQYFGPGTRLTVT.

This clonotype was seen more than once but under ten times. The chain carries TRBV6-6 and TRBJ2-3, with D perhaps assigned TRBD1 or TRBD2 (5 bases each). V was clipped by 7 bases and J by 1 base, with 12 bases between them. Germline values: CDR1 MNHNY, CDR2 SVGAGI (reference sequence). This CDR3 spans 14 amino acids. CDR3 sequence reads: CASNDRGRTDTQYF. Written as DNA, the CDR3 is TGTGCCAGCAACGACCGGGGCCGCACAGATACGCAGTATTTT.

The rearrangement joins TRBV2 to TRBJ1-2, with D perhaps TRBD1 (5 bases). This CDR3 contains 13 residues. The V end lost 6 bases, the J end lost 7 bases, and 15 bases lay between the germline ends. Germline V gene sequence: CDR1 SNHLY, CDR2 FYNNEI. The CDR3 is CASSDPGGGGYTF. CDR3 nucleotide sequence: TGTGCCAGCAGCGACCCTGGCGGGGGTGGCTACACCTTC. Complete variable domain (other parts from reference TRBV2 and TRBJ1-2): EPEVTQTPSHQVTQMGQEVILRCVPISNHLYFYWYRQILGQKVEFLVSFYNNEISEKSEIFDDQFSVERPDGSNFTLKIRSTKLEDSAMYFCASSDPGGGGYTFGSGTRLTVV.